This T cell receptor (beta chain) was profiled in a study of CD4+ T cells in melanoma. Study conclusions and caveats: CD8+ T cell, macrophage and B cell function reportedly correlated with neoantigen-specific CD4+ T cells. In melanoma, neoantigen-specific CD4+ T cells reportedly differed in differentiation state.

Repertoires were generated with immunoSEQ multiplex PCR, while TCRdb's copy carries only in-frame clones and drops some. In the table there are 12,000 to 15,000 clones, 68% of which are singletons. The CDR3 spans 13 residues. Germline assignment: CDR1 SGHDN and CDR2 FVKESK. Trimming left V 1 base short and J 5 bases short, with 8 bases between. This clone was seen a handful of times. Its antigen is unidentified. Sequenced sample: cells from a culture (not recorded whether cultured in vitro). This receptor was obtained from a human donor with melanoma. The chain has TRBV14 and TRBJ1-2; tentatively, D is TRBD1 (5 bases). The CDR3 sequence: CASSQGSGYGYTF. In nucleotides, the CDR3 is TGTGCCAGCAGCCAAGGCTCAGGGTATGGCTACACCTTC.